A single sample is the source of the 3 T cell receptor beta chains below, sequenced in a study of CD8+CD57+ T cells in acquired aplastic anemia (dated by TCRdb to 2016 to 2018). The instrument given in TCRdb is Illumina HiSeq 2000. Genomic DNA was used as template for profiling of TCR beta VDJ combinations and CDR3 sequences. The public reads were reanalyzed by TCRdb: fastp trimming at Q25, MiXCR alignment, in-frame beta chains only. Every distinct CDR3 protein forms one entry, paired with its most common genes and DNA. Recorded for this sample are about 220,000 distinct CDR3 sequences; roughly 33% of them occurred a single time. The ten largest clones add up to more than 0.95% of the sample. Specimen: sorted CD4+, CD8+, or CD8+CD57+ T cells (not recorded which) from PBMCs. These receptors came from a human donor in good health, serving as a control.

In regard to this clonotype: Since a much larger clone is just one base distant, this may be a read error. For the CDR3, the DNA is TGTGCCATCAGTGAGTCCCCTAGTTTAAATGAGCGGTTCTTC. Protein sequence: CAISESPSLNERFF. V gene TRBV10-3 combines with J gene TRBJ2-1; no clear D. Germline CDR1 reads ENHRY; CDR2 reads SYGVKD. This CDR3 comprises 14 residues.

CDR3 region: CSDGHNSPLHF. CDR3 nucleotides: TGCAGCGATGGACATAATTCACCCCTCCACTTT. The J gene is TRBJ1-6, the V gene TRBV29-1; no reliable D call. V was pared by 7 bases and J by 5 bases, with 6 bases between. Germline V lookup: CDR1 SQVTM, CDR2 ANQGSEA. The CDR3 is 11 amino acids.

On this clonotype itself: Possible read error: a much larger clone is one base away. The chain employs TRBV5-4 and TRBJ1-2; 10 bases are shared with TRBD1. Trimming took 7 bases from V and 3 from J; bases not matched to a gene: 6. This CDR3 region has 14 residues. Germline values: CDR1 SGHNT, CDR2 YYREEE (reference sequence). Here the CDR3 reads CASGRDRGDYGYTF. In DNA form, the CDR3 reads TGTGCCAGCGGCCGGGACAGGGGTGACTATGGCTACACCTTC.